Each of the 4 T cell receptor beta chains below was sequenced from the same sample in a study of response to subunit inactivated influenza vaccine. From the RT-PCR reads, TCRdb called clonotypes with MiXCR, one entry per CDR3 protein. Of roughly 500,000 distinct CDR3 sequences in the sample, under 30% are singletons; the top ten hold about 3%. These sequences were also reported in another study, on T cells expressing NK-cell markers. That paper notes: Researchers built TCR beta cDNA using 5'RACE template switching with UMIs.

The sample consisted of CD4+ T cells sorted from PBMCs, taken 11 to 12 days after vaccination. The receptors here all came from a man in his fifties or sixties who received an inactivated influenza vaccine.

This clonotype showed up just a few times. The genes are TRBV27 and TRBJ2-7; 10 bases map to TRBD1. The germline CDR1 and CDR2 sequences are MNHEY and SMNVEV (reference sequence). This CDR3 spans 16 amino acids. Trimming at V came to 6 bases and at J to 3 bases, leaving 11 bases not matched to a gene. CDR3 amino acids: CASSIFIGQGGYEQYF. CDR3 in DNA: TGTGCCAGCAGCATCTTCATAGGACAGGGGGGCTACGAGCAGTACTTC.

This clonotype was recorded a few times. The V gene is TRBV5-4, the J gene TRBJ2-3; a weak D match, TRBD1 (5 bases). The length of the CDR3 is 14 residues. Germline CDR1 and CDR2: SGHNT and YYREEE (reference sequence). V dropped 4 bases and J dropped 4 bases, with 13 bases sitting between them. The CDR3 region is CASSRTRDPDTQYF. In nucleotides, the CDR3 is TGTGCCAGCAGCAGGACCAGGGATCCAGATACGCAGTATTTT. Using reference TRBV5-4 and TRBJ2-3 for the parts outside the CDR3, the full variable domain is ETGVTQSPTHLIKTRGQQVTLRCSSQSGHNTVSWYQQALGQGPQFIFQYYREEENGRGNFPPRFSGLQFPNYSSELNVNALELDDSALYLCASSRTRDPDTQYFGPGTRLTVL.

The rearrangement links TRBV27 to TRBJ2-3; no definite D call. The length of the CDR3 is 14 residues. The V and J ends lost 0 bases and 3 bases respectively, with 7 bases between them. CDR1 is MNHEY, CDR2 SMNVEV, per germline (reference sequence). CDR3 protein: CASSLSARTDTQYF. In DNA form, the CDR3 reads TGTGCCAGCAGTTTATCGGCTCGGACAGATACGCAGTATTTT.

This clonotype was seen only a few times. The J gene is TRBJ1-1, the V gene TRBV21-1; TRBD1 reflects the table's D call only, with no check against the DNA. TRBV21-1 is noted as a pseudogene. There are 17 residues in the CDR3. CDR3 DNA sequence: TGTGCCAGCAGCAAAGGGCAACCCGGGGAAAGAACTACTGAAGCTTTCTTT. Its translation: CASSKGQPGERTTEAFF.